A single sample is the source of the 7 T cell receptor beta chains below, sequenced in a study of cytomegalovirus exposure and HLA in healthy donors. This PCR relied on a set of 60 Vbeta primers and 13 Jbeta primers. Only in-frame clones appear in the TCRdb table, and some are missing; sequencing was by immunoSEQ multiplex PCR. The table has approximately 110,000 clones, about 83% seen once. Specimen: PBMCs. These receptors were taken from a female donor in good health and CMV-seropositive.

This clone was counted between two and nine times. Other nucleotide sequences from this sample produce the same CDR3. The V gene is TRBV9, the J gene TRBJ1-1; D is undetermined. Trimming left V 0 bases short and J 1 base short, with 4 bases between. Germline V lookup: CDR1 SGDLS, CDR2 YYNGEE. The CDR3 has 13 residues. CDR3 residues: CASSVARNTEAFF. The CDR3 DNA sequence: TGTGCCAGCAGCGTAGCTAGGAACACTGAAGCTTTCTTT.

In nucleotides, the CDR3 is TGTGCCAGCAGCTTGGATTGGCTCAGGGGATGGACTTATGGCTACACCTTC. It yields the protein CASSLDWLRGWTYGYTF. The V and J genes are TRBV5-5 and TRBJ1-2; TRBD1 might be the D (6 bases). Deletions cut 0 bases from V and 5 bases from J, with 20 bases between. Germline V CDR1 and CDR2: SGHKS, YYEKEE (reference sequence). The CDR3 has 17 amino acids.

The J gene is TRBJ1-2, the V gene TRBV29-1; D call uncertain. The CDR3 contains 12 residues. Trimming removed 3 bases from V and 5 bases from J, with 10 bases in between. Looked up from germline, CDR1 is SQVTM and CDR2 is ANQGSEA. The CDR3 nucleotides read TGCAGCGTTGAGCGAGGAGCTTATGGCTACACCTTC. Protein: CSVERGAYGYTF.

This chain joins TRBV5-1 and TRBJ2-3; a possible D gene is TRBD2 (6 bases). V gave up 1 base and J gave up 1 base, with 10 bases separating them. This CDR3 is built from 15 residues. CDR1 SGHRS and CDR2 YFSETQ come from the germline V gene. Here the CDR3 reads CASSLSGVGTDTQYF. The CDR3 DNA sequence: TGCGCCAGCAGCTTGTCGGGAGTGGGCACAGATACGCAGTATTTT.

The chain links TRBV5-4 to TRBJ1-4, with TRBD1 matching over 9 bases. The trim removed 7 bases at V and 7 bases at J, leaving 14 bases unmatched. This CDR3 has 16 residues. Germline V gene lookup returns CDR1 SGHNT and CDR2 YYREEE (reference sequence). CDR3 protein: CASGLGKDRGSEKLFF. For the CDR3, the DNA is TGTGCCAGCGGACTAGGAAAGGACAGGGGAAGTGAAAAACTGTTTTTT.

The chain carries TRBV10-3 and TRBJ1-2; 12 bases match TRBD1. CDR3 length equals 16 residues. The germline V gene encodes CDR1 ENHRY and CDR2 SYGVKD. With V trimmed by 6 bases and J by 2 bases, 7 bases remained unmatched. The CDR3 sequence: CAISPGQGARNYGYTF. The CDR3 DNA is TGTGCCATCAGCCCGGGACAGGGGGCGCGAAACTATGGCTACACCTTC.

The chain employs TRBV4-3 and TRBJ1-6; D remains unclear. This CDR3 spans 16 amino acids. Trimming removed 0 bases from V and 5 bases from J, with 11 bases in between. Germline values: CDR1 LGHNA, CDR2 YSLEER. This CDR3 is CASSQDSADDNSPLHF. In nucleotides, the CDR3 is TGCGCCAGCAGCCAAGACTCCGCAGATGATAATTCACCCCTCCACTTT.